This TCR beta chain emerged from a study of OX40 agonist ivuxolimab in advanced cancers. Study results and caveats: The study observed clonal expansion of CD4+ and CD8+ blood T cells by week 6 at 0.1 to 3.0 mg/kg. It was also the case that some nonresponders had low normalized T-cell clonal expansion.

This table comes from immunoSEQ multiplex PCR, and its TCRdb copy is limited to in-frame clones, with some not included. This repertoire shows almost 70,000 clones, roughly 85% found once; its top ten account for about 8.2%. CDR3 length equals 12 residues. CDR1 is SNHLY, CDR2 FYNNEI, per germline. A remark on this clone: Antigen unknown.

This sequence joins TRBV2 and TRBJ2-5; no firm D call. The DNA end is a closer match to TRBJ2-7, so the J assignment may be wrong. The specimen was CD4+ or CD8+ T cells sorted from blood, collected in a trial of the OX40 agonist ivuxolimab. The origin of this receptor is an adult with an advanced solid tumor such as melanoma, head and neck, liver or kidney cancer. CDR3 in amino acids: CASGRASYEQYF. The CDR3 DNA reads TGTGCCAGCGGCCGCGCTTCATACGAGCAGTACTTC.